This T cell receptor (beta chain) was found in a study of CD8 T cells in Susac syndrome. While serving as controls, healthy donors were matched for age and sex. Through negative isolation, CD4+ and CD8+ T cells were obtained, while TEMRA cells were enriched using FACS. Looked up from germline, CDR1 is LGHNA and CDR2 is YSLEER. This CDR3 spans 18 amino acids. The V and J ends lost 1 base and 4 bases, in that order; junction bases with no gene match: 11. Random hexamers were used to reverse transcribe roughly 0.5 to 1 ug of RNA. immunoSEQ multiplex PCR amplified TCR beta CDR3 across 54 Vbeta, 13 Jbeta. TCRdb used MiXCR to reprocess the immunoSEQ multiplex PCR reads, holding one entry per CDR3 protein. Altogether some 190,000 distinct CDR3 sequences are present, approximately 93% being singletons, with the ten largest covering about 0.1%.

The source is a human donor in good health. V gene TRBV4-3 combines with J gene TRBJ2-3; TRBD2 matches 10 bases. Sequencing was performed on CD4+ T cells from PBMCs. CDR3 loop: CASSQVVSSGGAADTQYF. CDR3 DNA sequence: TGCGCCAGCAGCCAAGTCGTTTCGAGCGGGGGGGCCGCAGATACGCAGTATTTT.